One and the same sample provided the 28 T cell receptor beta chains below, sequenced in a study of blood T cell repertoires in COVID-19. Sequencing used immunoSEQ multiplex PCR; TCRdb keeps in-frame clones, though not all of them. This sample has about 230,000 clones, with roughly 80% found just once. Sample: peripheral blood. The receptors originated from an elderly woman with acute or convalescent COVID-19.

This clone appeared a few times. This chain connects TRBV6-2 or TRBV6-3 to TRBJ1-1, with TRBD1 matching over 8 bases. V lost 5 bases to trimming and J lost 3 bases; unmatched junction nucleotides: 8. This CDR3 has 15 residues. The V gene's germline CDR1 is MNHEY and CDR2 SVGEGT. CDR3 sequence (DNA): TGTGCCAGCAGTACCCCGGACAGGGCGGACACTGAAGCTTTCTTT. As protein: CASSTPDRADTEAFF.

V and J are TRBV3-1 (or the pseudogene TRBV3-2) and TRBJ2-7; 11 positions agree with TRBD2. This CDR3 spans 16 amino acids. With V trimmed by 3 bases and J by 7 bases, 11 bases remained unmatched. Per germline, CDR1 LGHDT and CDR2 YNNKEL (reference sequence). The CDR3 protein is CASSHVSRTSGWEQYF. The DNA for the CDR3 is TGTGCCAGCAGCCACGTCAGCAGGACTAGCGGGTGGGAGCAGTACTTC.

The chain employs TRBV6-5 and TRBJ2-1; 8 bases agree with TRBD2. The CDR3 spans 14 residues. Germline trimming cut 5 bases from V and 7 bases from J; bases unmatched to any gene: 7. CDR1 and CDR2 from the germline V gene are MNHEY and SVGAGI. The CDR3 nucleotides read TGTGCCAGCAGTCTAGGACTAGCAGGGAATGAGCAGTTCTTC. Its translation is CASSLGLAGNEQFF.

The rearrangement links TRBV27 to TRBJ2-1; the match to TRBD2 covers 8 bases. Germline V CDR1 and CDR2: MNHEY, SMNVEV (reference sequence). This CDR3 region has 13 residues. The V and J ends lost 4 bases and 7 bases, in that order; junction bases with no gene match: 3. The CDR3 region is CASSSLAGNEQFF. The CDR3 bases are TGTGCCAGCAGTTCTCTAGCGGGTAATGAGCAGTTCTTC.

V usage is TRBV18 and J usage is TRBJ2-4; tentative D call: TRBD1 (5 bases). CDR3 size: 15 residues. Trimming removed 1 base at V and 4 bases at J, with 11 bases between. CDR1 and CDR2 from the germline V gene are KGHSH and LQKENI. The CDR3 DNA follows: TGTGCCAGCTCACCACAGGGGCTGGGGAAAAACATTCAGTACTTC. It yields the protein CASSPQGLGKNIQYF.

The rearrangement links TRBV3-1 (or the pseudogene TRBV3-2) to TRBJ2-2; possibly TRBD2 for D (5 bases). Trimming pared 6 bases from V and 2 bases from J, leaving 16 bases between. CDR1 and CDR2 from the germline V gene are LGHDT and YNNKEL (reference sequence). This CDR3 is built from 16 residues. In DNA, the CDR3 is TGTGCCAGCAGATACGGAGGCCAGACCAACACCGGGGAGCTGTTTTTT. It translates to CASRYGGQTNTGELFF.

The chain combines TRBV6-4 with TRBJ2-6; tentative D call: TRBD2 (5 bases). CDR1 is MRHNA, CDR2 SNTAGT, per germline. Trimming pared 4 bases from V and 0 bases from J, leaving 10 bases between. The CDR3 extends over 16 amino acids. The CDR3 protein is CASSGGLHSGANVLTF. The CDR3 DNA sequence: TGTGCCAGCAGTGGAGGGCTGCACTCTGGGGCCAACGTCCTGACTTTC.

The genes are TRBV10-2 and TRBJ2-5; perhaps TRBD1 as D (6 bases). Germline V CDR1 and CDR2: WSHSY, SAAADI. Deletions cut 6 bases from V and 3 bases from J, with 11 bases between. The CDR3 runs 13 residues. CDR3 sequence: CASSLDSEETQYF. CDR3 DNA sequence: TGCGCCAGCAGCTTGGACAGCGAAGAGACCCAGTACTTC.

J is TRBJ2-3 and V is TRBV10-3; 7 bases fit TRBD2. V was clipped by 5 bases and J by 2 bases; unmatched bases: 1. The CDR3 is made up of 13 amino acids. CDR1 is ENHRY and CDR2 is SYGVKD in the germline V gene. The CDR3 nucleotides read TGTGCCATCAGTAGCGGGAACACAGATACGCAGTATTTT. Translating gives CAISSGNTDTQYF.

The V call is TRBV7-2, the J call TRBJ2-3; 8 nucleotides line up with TRBD2. The CDR3 contains 16 residues. The junction had 12 bases not matched to a gene; V was cut back by 4 bases and J by 6 bases. Germline CDR1 SGHTA, CDR2 FQGNSA. The CDR3 DNA reads TGTGCCAGCAGCTCAGCAAAAACAAGACTAGCGGATACGCAGTATTTT. It encodes CASSSAKTRLADTQYF. Combining the CDR3 with reference TRBV7-2 and TRBJ2-3 gives the whole variable domain GAGVSQSPSNKVTEKGKDVELRCDPISGHTALYWYRQSLGQGLEFLIYFQGNSAPDKSGLPSDRFSAERTGGSVSTLTIQRTQQEDSAVYLCASSSAKTRLADTQYFGPGTRLTVL.

The chain is built from TRBV7-6 and TRBJ2-6; TRBD1 might be the D (5 bases). This CDR3 is 20 amino acids long. The V end was cut by 5 bases, the J end by 1 base, with 24 bases between. CDR1 and CDR2 (germline): SGHVS, FNYEAQ. CDR3 sequence reads: CASSQRSNGAHSSGANVLTF. The CDR3 DNA reads as TGTGCCAGCAGCCAAAGATCGAATGGGGCACACAGTTCTGGGGCCAACGTCCTGACTTTC. Using reference TRBV7-6 and TRBJ2-6 for the parts outside the CDR3, the full variable domain is GAGVSQSPRYKVTKRGQDVALRCDPISGHVSLYWYRQALGQGPEFLTYFNYEAQQDKSGLPNDRFSAERPEGSISTLTIQRTEQRDSAMYRCASSQRSNGAHSSGANVLTFGAGSRLTVL.

This rearrangement joins TRBV10-3 to TRBJ1-1, with a possible D match to TRBD1 (6 bases). CDR1 and CDR2 from the germline V gene are ENHRY and SYGVKD. V gave up 5 bases and J gave up 4 bases, with 11 bases separating them. This CDR3 comprises 13 residues. The DNA for the CDR3 is TGTGCCATCAGTAACAGGGATGGCACTGAAGCTTTCTTT. This sequence encodes CAISNRDGTEAFF.

This clone has a handful of counts. The chain links TRBV5-1 to TRBJ1-1; D is possibly TRBD1 (6 bases). The length of the CDR3 is 14 residues. V was shortened by 3 bases and J by 0 bases, with 9 bases between the two germline ends. The germline V gene encodes CDR1 SGHRS and CDR2 YFSETQ. The CDR3 DNA follows: TGCGCCAGCAGCTACAGGGACATGAACACTGAAGCTTTCTTT. This translates into CASSYRDMNTEAFF.

V usage is TRBV2 and J usage is TRBJ1-6; 7 bases are shared with TRBD1. Looked up from germline, CDR1 is SNHLY and CDR2 is FYNNEI. The CDR3 extends over 14 amino acids. V gave up 3 bases and J gave up 4 bases; unmatched junction bases: 0. CDR3 nucleotides: TGTGCCAGCAGTGAGGGACAGTATAATTCACCCCTCCACTTT. Translated, it gives CASSEGQYNSPLHF.

The J gene is TRBJ2-3, the V gene TRBV6-1; the match to TRBD1 covers 7 bases. The length of the CDR3 is 14 residues. CDR1 is MNHNS and CDR2 is SASEGT in the germline V gene. V was pared by 1 base and J by 5 bases, with 3 bases of the junction left unmatched. DNA for the CDR3: TGTGCCAGCAGTGAAGGGACAGGAAGAGATACGCAGTATTTT. This sequence encodes CASSEGTGRDTQYF.

The chain uses TRBV19 and TRBJ2-1, with D possibly TRBD1 on 6 matching bases. V was shortened by 6 bases and J by 8 bases, with 8 bases between the two germline ends. The CDR3 loop spans 11 amino acids. The V gene's germline CDR1 is LNHDA and CDR2 SQIVND (reference sequence). The CDR3 nucleotides are TGTGCCAGTAGCGAGGGGGATGAGCAGTTCTTC. This sequence encodes CASSEGDEQFF.

This clone occurred once. J is TRBJ1-2 and V is TRBV6-1; 7 positions agree with TRBD1. The CDR3 loop spans 16 amino acids. Trimming cost V 4 bases and J 1 base; bases outside gene matches: 9. CDR1 and CDR2 (germline): MNHNS, SASEGT. The CDR3 sequence: CASSGLSRQGNYGYTF. CDR3 DNA sequence: TGTGCCAGCAGTGGTTTAAGTCGACAGGGTAACTATGGCTACACCTTC.

The chain combines TRBV3-1 (or the pseudogene TRBV3-2) with TRBJ1-2; D is ambiguous. V was cut by 2 bases and J by 10 bases, with 11 bases left in between. The CDR3 covers 12 residues. Germline V gives CDR1 LGHDT, CDR2 YNNKEL (reference sequence). CDR3 region: CASSQSGGAYTF. In DNA form, the CDR3 reads TGTGCCAGCAGCCAATCGGGTGGTGCCTACACCTTC.

The V and J genes are TRBV19 and TRBJ1-2; 8 nucleotides align to TRBD1. The CDR3 spans 12 residues. Per germline, CDR1 LNHDA and CDR2 SQIVND (reference sequence). Germline trimming cut 9 bases from V and 7 bases from J; bases unmatched to any gene: 7. CDR3 loop: CASGQGPSGYTF. CDR3 in DNA: TGTGCCAGCGGACAGGGACCTTCTGGCTACACCTTC. The full variable domain, rest sourced from reference TRBV19 and TRBJ1-2, is DGGITQSPKYLFRKEGQNVTLSCEQNLNHDAMYWYRQDPGQGLRLIYYSQIVNDFQKGDIAEGYSVSREKKESFPLTVTSAQKNPTAFYLCASGQGPSGYTFGSGTRLTVV.

The chain recombines TRBV5-6 with TRBJ2-7; D is possibly TRBD1 (6 bases). The CDR3 is 15 residues long. V lost 3 bases and J lost 0, with 13 bases in between. Germline-derived CDR1 and CDR2 are SGHDT and YYEEEE. For the CDR3, the DNA is TGTGCCAGCAGCTCCCAGGGGAAGCGCTCCTACGAGCAGTACTTC. Protein product: CASSSQGKRSYEQYF.

The chain is built from TRBV28 and TRBJ1-1; 8 nucleotides align to TRBD1. The V gene end was trimmed by 7 bases and the J gene end by 4 bases; junction bases not matched to a gene: 5. CDR1 is MDHEN and CDR2 is SYDVKM in the germline V gene. The CDR3 length is 13 residues. In nucleotides, the CDR3 is TGTGCCAGCAACCTACAGGGGGGCACTGAAGCTTTCTTT. This encodes CASNLQGGTEAFF.

This chain joins TRBV28 and TRBJ2-3; D perhaps matches TRBD1 (6 bases). There are 17 residues in the CDR3. Trimming took 5 bases from V and 2 from J, leaving 20 bases between them. Looked up from germline, CDR1 is MDHEN and CDR2 is SYDVKM. CDR3 coding DNA: TGTGCCAGCAGTACCCTAACAGGGTTTGGGGCCACAGATACGCAGTATTTT. Its translation is CASSTLTGFGATDTQYF.

This chain joins TRBV5-4 and TRBJ2-5, with D uncertain. The CDR3 extends over 16 amino acids. Trimming left V 3 bases short and J 2 bases short, with 17 bases between. From germline, CDR1 is SGHNT and CDR2 YYREEE (reference sequence). This CDR3 is CASSSRPRTRQETQYF. The DNA for the CDR3 is TGTGCCAGCAGCTCTAGACCCCGTACAAGGCAAGAGACCCAGTACTTC. Complete variable domain (other parts from reference TRBV5-4 and TRBJ2-5): ETGVTQSPTHLIKTRGQQVTLRCSSQSGHNTVSWYQQALGQGPQFIFQYYREEENGRGNFPPRFSGLQFPNYSSELNVNALELDDSALYLCASSSRPRTRQETQYFGPGTRLLVL.

This chain joins TRBV19 and TRBJ1-5; D call uncertain. This CDR3 is 15 amino acids long. V lost 1 base to trimming and J lost 2 bases, with 9 bases between them. Germline CDR1 is LNHDA and CDR2 is SQIVND (reference sequence). The CDR3 region is CASSIGNQGNQPQHF. For the CDR3, the DNA is TGTGCCAGTAGTATAGGAAACCAGGGCAATCAGCCCCAGCATTTT.

V gene TRBV6-5 combines with J gene TRBJ2-7, with 10 bases identical to TRBD2. V shed 4 bases, J shed 3 bases, and the junction held 9 bases outside the gene matches. This CDR3 region has 16 residues. Germline CDR1 is MNHEY and CDR2 is SVGAGI. This chain's CDR3 is CASSSDSGTSVYEQYF. The CDR3 DNA sequence: TGTGCCAGCAGTTCGGATTCCGGGACTAGCGTCTACGAGCAGTACTTC.

The chain is built from TRBV5-4 and TRBJ1-1; 10 bases fit TRBD1. This CDR3 has 15 residues. The V gene end was trimmed by 2 bases and the J gene end by 2 bases; junction bases not matched to a gene: 3. Germline V lookup: CDR1 SGHNT, CDR2 YYREEE (reference sequence). The CDR3 bases are TGTGCCAGCAGCTTCCGGGACAGGGGAAACACTGAAGCTTTCTTT. Its protein product is CASSFRDRGNTEAFF.

The rearrangement uses TRBV3-1 (or the pseudogene TRBV3-2) and TRBJ1-1; 7 bases align to TRBD1. This CDR3 contains 16 residues. Looked up from germline, CDR1 is LGHDT and CDR2 is YNNKEL (reference sequence). Unmatched junction bases numbered 9, after V lost 3 bases and J lost 2 bases. The CDR3 here is CASSHYLTGTNTEAFF. For the CDR3, the DNA is TGTGCCAGCAGCCATTACTTGACAGGGACCAACACTGAAGCTTTCTTT.

The chain has TRBV10-3 and TRBJ1-3; TRBD1 agrees at 7 bases. Per the germline V gene, CDR1 is ENHRY and CDR2 is SYGVKD. Trimming cost V 8 bases and J 0 bases; bases outside gene matches: 10. There are 16 residues in the CDR3. As DNA, the CDR3 is TGTGCCATCGGAGGCAGGGGGGCCGACTCTGGAAACACCATATATTTT. Protein sequence: CAIGGRGADSGNTIYF.